This TCR beta chain stems from a study of identical twins. TCRdb redid the calling of the 5' RACE reads with MiXCR, one entry per CDR3 protein. The table lists fewer than 900,000 distinct CDR3 sequences, approximately 22% of them singletons, with around 4.4% in the top ten. Everyone who donated was a healthy Caucasian. These data were also reused for a study on T cells expressing NK-cell markers. Turning to that study: There were several donors in whom these clonotypes also led the CD3+CD56-NKG2C+ fraction.

This receptor was identified in a woman aged 18-29 years in good health. Material: PBMCs.

For the CDR3, the DNA is TGTGCCAGCAAATTGGCCCCGAACACCGGGGAGCGCTTTTTT. Its translation: CASKLAPNTGERFF. The V gene is TRBV7-2, the J gene TRBJ2-2; a weak D match, TRBD2 (5 bases). The CDR3 length is 14 residues. Germline assignment: CDR1 SGHTA and CDR2 FQGNSA. Trimming took 7 bases from V and 17 from J, leaving 26 bases between them.